This T cell receptor (beta chain) was obtained from a study of human T cells and chemical hapten exposure. As for the study in general: Variability of per-sample TCR yields stemmed mainly from small differences in pooled library volume.

This clonotype has just a few counts. Individual cDNA molecules in this library carried unique molecular identifiers. From the RACE reads, TCRdb called clonotypes with MiXCR, one entry per CDR3 protein. Found here are 150,000 to 200,000 distinct CDR3 sequences, under 30% of them singletons; the top ten hold 2% to 3%. Time point meaning: patch test 3, about 24 weeks after DPC sensitization. Treatment given: therapeutic diphenylcyclopropenone sensitization with weekly scalp DPC. Germline loops: CDR1 SGHVS, CDR2 FQNEAQ. This CDR3 region has 15 residues. V lost 5 bases to trimming and J lost 2 bases; unmatched junction nucleotides: 3.

The receptor comes from a woman in her thirties or forties with alopecia areata. Some clones in this sample may be carry-over from other donors' samples. The genes are TRBV7-8 and TRBJ2-5; 12 nucleotides line up with TRBD2. The source was whole blood, collected in connection with sensitization to the hapten diphenylcyclopropenone (DPC). The CDR3 loop reads CASSGLAGPQETQYF. The CDR3 DNA follows: TGTGCCAGCAGCGGACTAGCGGGACCACAAGAGACCCAGTACTTC.